These 31 T cell receptor beta chains were all obtained from the same sample, sequenced in a study of T cell changes during pregnancy in multiple sclerosis. Only in-frame clones appear in the TCRdb table, and some are missing; sequencing was by immunoSEQ multiplex PCR. The table has roughly 87,000 clones, about 93% seen once. This specimen consisted of peripheral blood, obtained in the third trimester of pregnancy. All receptors come from a female donor in good health, enrolled as a control in a pregnancy study.

This clone is a singleton in its sample. The genes are TRBV10-3 and TRBJ2-5; 8 bases map to TRBD2. The CDR3 runs to 14 residues. V was clipped by 6 bases and J by 4 bases; unmatched bases: 7. The germline gives CDR1 ENHRY, CDR2 SYGVKD. Here the CDR3 reads CAIRDGREGETQYF. The CDR3 nucleotides are TGTGCCATCAGAGACGGGAGGGAGGGAGAGACCCAGTACTTC.

This rearrangement joins TRBV5-1 to TRBJ2-3; TRBD1 might be the D (5 bases). Between the trimmed V and J ends, which lost 0 bases and 0 bases, there was a span of 17 bases. Germline-derived CDR1 and CDR2 are SGHRS and YFSETQ. The CDR3 length is 18 residues. CDR3: CASSLGQGLIKSTDTQYF. CDR3 bases: TGCGCCAGCAGCTTGGGGCAGGGCTTAATAAAGAGCACAGATACGCAGTATTTT.

The chain recombines TRBV7-8 with TRBJ2-1, with 11 bases identical to TRBD2. The CDR3 totals 16 residues. V shed 1 base, J shed 3 bases, and the junction held 2 bases outside the gene matches. Germline V lookup: CDR1 SGHVS, CDR2 FQNEAQ. The CDR3 protein is CASSLVAGGIYNEQFF. The CDR3 region has the DNA TGTGCCAGCAGCTTAGTAGCGGGAGGGATCTACAATGAGCAGTTCTTC.

Only one count was recorded for this clone. The chain combines TRBV6-5 with TRBJ2-5, with D possibly TRBD1 on 6 matching bases. The germline V gene has CDR1 MNHEY and CDR2 SVGAGI. Trimming cost V 0 bases and J 5 bases, with 16 bases left between them. This CDR3 contains 16 residues. CDR3 coding DNA: TGTGCCAGCAGTTACTCGAACAGGGTCCCCCAGGAGACCCAGTACTTC. Translated, it gives CASSYSNRVPQETQYF.

V and J are TRBV2 and TRBJ2-1, with D tentatively TRBD1 (5 bases). Germline-derived CDR1 and CDR2 are SNHLY and FYNNEI. V was pared by 7 bases and J by 10 bases, with 14 bases between. This CDR3 region has 12 residues. Here the CDR3 reads CASNGRAGEQFF. The CDR3 region has the DNA TGTGCCAGCAACGGCAGGGCAGGGGAGCAGTTCTTC.

The chain links TRBV13 to TRBJ2-3, with 7 positions matching TRBD1. V was clipped by 4 bases and J by 1 base; unmatched bases: 5. The germline CDR1 and CDR2 sequences are PRHDT and FYEKMQ (reference sequence). The CDR3 totals 15 residues. In DNA form, the CDR3 reads TGTGCCAGCAGCTATAGGGGGCCTGGCACAGATACGCAGTATTTT. Translating gives CASSYRGPGTDTQYF.

This clone was counted a single time. The chain uses TRBV28 and TRBJ2-3; D remains ambiguous. The length of the CDR3 is 16 residues. The ends were cut back, 6 bases at V and 0 bases at J, with 16 bases in the middle. The germline gives CDR1 MDHEN, CDR2 SYDVKM. CDR3 amino acids: CASRRTSPASTDTQYF. The CDR3 DNA reads TGTGCCAGCAGAAGAACTTCCCCCGCTAGCACAGATACGCAGTATTTT.

The V gene is TRBV7-2, the J gene TRBJ1-1, with D tentatively TRBD1 (5 bases). V was shortened by 5 bases and J by 4 bases, with 11 bases between the two germline ends. The germline V gene has CDR1 SGHTA and CDR2 FQGNSA. This CDR3 is 13 amino acids long. CDR3 bases: TGTGCCAGCAGCCCCGGAAGGGGCACTGAAGCTTTCTTT. It translates to CASSPGRGTEAFF.

The gene calls are TRBV15 and TRBJ2-5; tentative D call: TRBD2 (5 bases). The ends were cut back, 3 bases at V and 1 base at J, with 6 bases in the middle. The germline V gene has CDR1 LNHNV and CDR2 YYDKDF (reference sequence). The CDR3 spans 13 residues. CDR3 loop: CATSRDFQETQYF. DNA for the CDR3: TGTGCCACCAGCAGGGACTTCCAAGAGACCCAGTACTTC. Full variable domain (rest looked up from reference TRBV15 and TRBJ2-5): DAMVIQNPRYQVTQFGKPVTLSCSQTLNHNVMYWYQQKSSQAPKLLFHYYDKDFNNEADTPDNFQSRRPNTSFCFLDIRSPGLGDTAMYLCATSRDFQETQYFGPGTRLLVL.

In its sample, this clone was seen once. V gene TRBV30 combines with J gene TRBJ2-1; a weak D match, TRBD2 (6 bases). CDR3 length: 13 amino acids. Looked up from germline, CDR1 is GTSNPN and CDR2 is SVGIG (reference sequence). V was pared by 8 bases and J by 0 bases, with 11 bases between. CDR3 DNA sequence: TGTGCCGGAGGGGTAAGCTCCTACAATGAGCAGTTCTTC. This gives the protein CAGGVSSYNEQFF.

CDR3 bases: TGTGCCAGTAGTACCCCGGGACAGGGGAGGGATACGCAGTATTTT. Protein product: CASSTPGQGRDTQYF. This chain connects TRBV19 to TRBJ2-3; TRBD1 matches at 10 bases. Unmatched junction bases numbered 7, after V lost 4 bases and J lost 6 bases. Per the germline V gene, CDR1 is LNHDA and CDR2 is SQIVND (reference sequence). This CDR3 has 15 residues.

The chain employs TRBV2 and TRBJ2-1; 10 bases fit TRBD2. V lost 0 bases to trimming and J lost 2 bases; unmatched junction nucleotides: 1. This CDR3 contains 16 residues. Germline V CDR1 and CDR2: SNHLY, FYNNEI. The CDR3 reads CASSEALAGAYNEQFF. DNA for the CDR3: TGTGCCAGCAGTGAAGCGCTAGCGGGAGCCTACAATGAGCAGTTCTTC.

J is TRBJ1-1 and V is TRBV18; D is unclear. Germline V gene data show CDR1 as KGHSH and CDR2 as LQKENI. V lost 5 bases and J lost 3, with 10 bases in between. This CDR3 region has 13 residues. The CDR3 region is CASSTGVDTEAFF. The CDR3 nucleotides read TGTGCCAGCTCAACCGGGGTCGACACTGAAGCTTTCTTT.

The rearrangement joins TRBV6-5 to TRBJ1-2; D is possibly TRBD1 (6 bases). CDR1 and CDR2 from the germline V gene are MNHEY and SVGAGI. This CDR3 has 15 residues. Trimming cost V 5 bases and J 4 bases, with 17 bases left between them. CDR3 bases: TGTGCCAGCAGTCGAGAGGGGGGGATTGGCTATGGCTACACCTTC. It translates to CASSREGGIGYGYTF.

V is TRBV5-6 and J is TRBJ1-1, with D uncertain. From germline, CDR1 is SGHDT and CDR2 YYEEEE. Trimming took off 0 bases at V and 3 bases at J, with 9 bases between the two ends. The CDR3 runs 14 residues. As DNA, the CDR3 is TGTGCCAGCAGCTTGGGGGCGGGAGACACTGAAGCTTTCTTT. This encodes CASSLGAGDTEAFF.

The gene calls are TRBV5-1 and TRBJ2-6; D ambiguous. This CDR3 spans 15 amino acids. V was shortened by 4 bases and J by 1 base, with 9 bases between the two germline ends. Per the germline V gene, CDR1 is SGHRS and CDR2 is YFSETQ. CDR3 sequence (DNA): TGCGCCAGCAGCCACGGTAATTCTGGGGCCAACGTCCTGACTTTC. Translation: CASSHGNSGANVLTF.

The V and J genes are TRBV2 and TRBJ1-5; weak D call: TRBD1 (5 bases). V lost 6 bases, J lost 6 bases, and 15 bases lay in between. Germline lookup yields CDR1 SNHLY and CDR2 FYNNEI. The CDR3 sequence is 14 residues long. The CDR3 is CASRGRGEIQPQHF. CDR3 in DNA: TGTGCCAGCAGGGGGAGGGGAGAAATTCAGCCCCAGCATTTT.

The chain is built from TRBV28 and TRBJ2-7; perhaps TRBD2 as D (6 bases). Germline V gives CDR1 MDHEN, CDR2 SYDVKM. This CDR3 comprises 14 residues. Trimming took 6 bases from V and 0 from J, leaving 12 bases between them. Written as DNA, the CDR3 is TGTGCCAGCAGGGCGCCGGGACTCTCCTACGAGCAGTACTTC. Its protein is CASRAPGLSYEQYF. Combining the CDR3 with reference TRBV28 and TRBJ2-7 gives the whole variable domain DVKVTQSSRYLVKRTGEKVFLECVQDMDHENMFWYRQDPGLGLRLIYFSYDVKMKEKGDIPEGYSVSREKKERFSLILESASTNQTSMYLCASRAPGLSYEQYFGPGTRLTVT.

The chain has TRBV25-1 and TRBJ2-6; the D is unclear. Germline CDR1 MGHDK, CDR2 SYGVNS. The CDR3 is 14 amino acids. V shed 3 bases and J shed 4 bases, with 7 bases lying between them. The CDR3 region has the DNA TGTGCCAGCAGTGAGCGGAGAGGGGCCAACGTCCTGACTTTC. Protein sequence: CASSERRGANVLTF.

The rearrangement uses TRBV6-5 and TRBJ1-3, with D possibly TRBD1 on 5 matching bases. CDR1 and CDR2 from the germline V gene are MNHEY and SVGAGI. The V gene lost 8 bases and the J gene lost 0 bases, with 14 bases spanning the gap. This CDR3 contains 15 residues. CDR3: CASGRGAASGNTIYF. CDR3 sequence (DNA): TGTGCCAGCGGACGTGGGGCAGCCTCTGGAAACACCATATATTTT.

This sequence joins TRBV19 and TRBJ1-1; 12 bases fit TRBD1. J was trimmed by 0 bases and V by 6 bases; bases with no gene match: 5. Germline CDR1 is LNHDA and CDR2 is SQIVND (reference sequence). The CDR3 runs 16 residues. In DNA form, the CDR3 reads TGTGCCAGTAGGACCGGGACAGGGGGCCTGAACACTGAAGCTTTCTTT. Its protein product is CASRTGTGGLNTEAFF. The whole variable domain, filled in from reference TRBV19 and TRBJ1-1, reads DGGITQSPKYLFRKEGQNVTLSCEQNLNHDAMYWYRQDPGQGLRLIYYSQIVNDFQKGDIAEGYSVSREKKESFPLTVTSAQKNPTAFYLCASRTGTGGLNTEAFFGQGTRLTVV.

This clone was observed once. The chain is built from TRBV5-6 and TRBJ2-3; possible D gene TRBD1, 6 bases. V lost 3 bases and J lost 2, with 10 bases in between. CDR1 and CDR2 (germline): SGHDT, YYEEEE. This CDR3 has 14 residues. The CDR3, as DNA: TGTGCCAGCAGCTCGGACAGCCACACAGATACGCAGTATTTT. Protein sequence: CASSSDSHTDTQYF.

The CDR3, as DNA: TGTGCCAGCACCCCCCGGTTTGGACAGAACTACGAGCAGTACTTC. Translated, it gives CASTPRFGQNYEQYF. The chain employs TRBV28 and TRBJ2-7, with D possibly matching TRBD1 (6 bases). The CDR3 extends over 15 amino acids. In germline, CDR1 is MDHEN, CDR2 SYDVKM. Deletions cut 7 bases from V and 3 bases from J, with 19 bases between.

The chain employs TRBV6-6 and TRBJ1-1; 9 positions agree with TRBD1. The CDR3 is 14 amino acids. Germline loops: CDR1 MNHNY, CDR2 SVGAGI (reference sequence). Trimming cost V 7 bases and J 1 base; bases outside gene matches: 4. Here the CDR3 DNA reads TGTGCCAGCAATGAGGGACAGGGGAACACTGAAGCTTTCTTT. The encoded protein is CASNEGQGNTEAFF.

The chain is built from TRBV5-1 and TRBJ1-5; TRBD1 matches at 10 bases. With V trimmed by 5 bases and J by 0 bases, 8 bases remained unmatched. The V gene's germline CDR1 is SGHRS and CDR2 YFSETQ. This CDR3 contains 17 residues. CDR3 residues: CASRPGTGAASNQPQHF. For the CDR3, the DNA is TGCGCCAGCAGACCCGGGACAGGGGCGGCTAGCAATCAGCCCCAGCATTTT. Using reference TRBV5-1 and TRBJ1-5 for the parts outside the CDR3, the full variable domain is KAGVTQTPRYLIKTRGQQVTLSCSPISGHRSVSWYQQTPGQGLQFLFEYFSETQRNKGNFPGRFSGRQFSNSRSEMNVSTLELGDSALYLCASRPGTGAASNQPQHFGDGTRLSIL.

The genes are TRBV19 and TRBJ2-2; D not resolved. The germline V gene encodes CDR1 LNHDA and CDR2 SQIVND (reference sequence). V was clipped by 3 bases and J by 7 bases, with 12 bases between them. The CDR3 is 14 residues long. In DNA form, the CDR3 reads TGTGCCAGTAGTATCCGACTCACTTTCGGGGAGCTGTTTTTT. This translates into CASSIRLTFGELFF.

V usage is TRBV29-1 and J usage is TRBJ2-7, with 9 bases lining up with TRBD1. Germline CDR1 reads SQVTM; CDR2 reads ANQGSEA. V lost 6 bases to trimming and J lost 2 bases; unmatched junction nucleotides: 8. This CDR3 comprises 14 residues. The CDR3 DNA follows: TGCAGCGTCATGGCACGGGACAGGGCCTACGAGCAGTACTTC. As protein: CSVMARDRAYEQYF.

The chain uses TRBV27 and TRBJ2-5; 8 nucleotides line up with TRBD2. Per germline, CDR1 MNHEY and CDR2 SMNVEV (reference sequence). The CDR3 consists of 15 residues. With 6 bases clipped from V and 1 base from J, the junction kept 7 bases outside the gene matches. The CDR3 is CASSRGGWGQETQYF. CDR3 nucleotides: TGTGCCAGCAGCCGGGGGGGATGGGGCCAAGAGACCCAGTACTTC.

The gene calls are TRBV7-9 and TRBJ2-6, with 7 bases that match TRBD2. V shed 5 bases, J shed 1 base, and the junction held 8 bases outside the gene matches. Germline CDR1 SEHNR, CDR2 FQNEAQ (reference sequence). CDR3 size: 17 residues. CDR3 residues: CASSLLGEGSGANVLTF. The CDR3, as DNA: TGTGCCAGCAGCCTTCTGGGGGAGGGATCTGGGGCCAACGTCCTGACTTTC. Full variable domain (outside the CDR3, taken from reference TRBV7-9 and TRBJ2-6): DTGVSQNPRHKITKRGQNVTFRCDPISEHNRLYWYRQTLGQGPEFLTYFQNEAQLEKSRLLSDRFSAERPKGSFSTLEIQRTEQGDSAMYLCASSLLGEGSGANVLTFGAGSRLTVL.

The chain uses TRBV7-9 and TRBJ2-5, with TRBD1 identical over 9 bases. Trimming removed 5 bases from V and 2 bases from J; junction bases left unmatched: 9. This CDR3 contains 16 residues. Germline V gives CDR1 SEHNR, CDR2 FQNEAQ (reference sequence). The CDR3 is CASSVPNRGRQETQYF. The CDR3 bases are TGTGCCAGCAGCGTACCCAACAGGGGGCGGCAAGAGACCCAGTACTTC.

A word on this clone: The sample holds other DNA sequences that translate to the same CDR3. The chain is built from TRBV28 and TRBJ2-7, with D unresolved. CDR3 length equals 12 residues. In germline, CDR1 is MDHEN, CDR2 SYDVKM. Trimming shortened V by 3 bases and J by 5 bases, and 8 bases separated the two germline ends. In nucleotides, the CDR3 is TGTGCCAGCAGTTTGCCAGGTGACGAGCAGTACTTC. It encodes CASSLPGDEQYF.